The 18 T cell receptor beta chains reported below all come from one sample, sequenced in a study of blood T cell repertoires in COVID-19. Some clones are missing from TCRdb's copy, which holds only in-frame ones; the method was immunoSEQ multiplex PCR. The sample includes tens of thousands of clones, 80% to 90% of them seen just once. The sequenced material came from peripheral blood. The receptors originated from a man in his forties or fifties with active COVID-19.

V and J are TRBV30 and TRBJ2-1, with 9 bases aligning to TRBD2. Germline V gene sequence: CDR1 GTSNPN, CDR2 SVGIG (reference sequence). V lost 4 bases and J lost 4; bases outside the gene matches: 8. There are 15 residues in the CDR3. This chain's CDR3 is CAWTTGTSTYNEQFF. The CDR3 DNA follows: TGTGCCTGGACGACGGGGACTAGCACGTACAATGAGCAGTTCTTC.

The chain uses TRBV19 and TRBJ1-4; maybe TRBD1 (5 bases). V shed 3 bases and J shed 6 bases, with 20 bases lying between them. The CDR3 runs to 17 residues. Per the germline V gene, CDR1 is LNHDA and CDR2 is SQIVND (reference sequence). Here the CDR3 reads CASSMRQGGSEDEKLFF. The CDR3 DNA sequence: TGTGCCAGTAGTATGCGGCAGGGAGGTTCGGAGGATGAAAAACTGTTTTTT.

The chain uses TRBV6-2 or TRBV6-3 and TRBJ2-2, with 9 nucleotides matching TRBD2. The CDR3 is 16 residues long. V trimming: 2 bases; J trimming: 6 bases; junction bases outside the gene matches: 7. Germline loops: CDR1 MNHEY, CDR2 SVGEGT. The DNA for the CDR3 is TGTGCCAGCAGTTACAGGGCGGGAGGGCCCCCCGGGGAGCTGTTTTTT. Its translation: CASSYRAGGPPGELFF.

This CDR3 reads CASSLGGTGANYGYTF. DNA of the CDR3: TGTGCCAGCAGCTTAGGAGGGACGGGAGCTAACTATGGCTACACCTTC. The V call is TRBV7-9, the J call TRBJ1-2; TRBD1 might be the D (5 bases). This CDR3 has 16 amino acids. Trimming pared 1 base from V and 0 bases from J, leaving 12 bases between. CDR1 and CDR2 (germline): SEHNR, FQNEAQ (reference sequence). The full variable domain, in which reference TRBV7-9 and TRBJ1-2 provide the parts outside the CDR3, is DTGVSQNPRHKITKRGQNVTFRCDPISEHNRLYWYRQTLGQGPEFLTYFQNEAQLEKSRLLSDRFSAERPKGSFSTLEIQRTEQGDSAMYLCASSLGGTGANYGYTFGSGTRLTVV.

This rearrangement joins TRBV28 to TRBJ1-1, with 9 bases aligning to TRBD1. This CDR3 region has 16 residues. Germline-derived CDR1 and CDR2 are MDHEN and SYDVKM. V shed 4 bases and J 1 base; nucleotides not matched to a gene: 7. The CDR3 loop reads CASSSPATGGNTEAFF. The CDR3 DNA reads TGTGCCAGCAGTTCCCCTGCGACAGGGGGGAACACTGAAGCTTTCTTT.

This clone appeared once. The chain carries TRBV19 and TRBJ1-2; 10 bases fit TRBD1. In germline, CDR1 is LNHDA, CDR2 SQIVND (reference sequence). The CDR3 consists of 15 residues. J was trimmed by 13 bases and V by 4 bases; bases with no gene match: 15. The CDR3 loop reads CASSSESIGTGVLTF. The CDR3 nucleotides read TGTGCCAGTAGTAGCGAATCCATCGGGACAGGGGTCCTCACCTTC.

The chain uses TRBV5-1 and TRBJ1-5, with TRBD1 matching over 9 bases. Germline lookup yields CDR1 SGHRS and CDR2 YFSETQ. Trimming removed 0 bases from V and 5 bases from J; junction bases left unmatched: 3. The CDR3 is 15 residues long. The CDR3 sequence: CASSLETGGHQPQHF. CDR3 bases: TGCGCCAGCAGCTTGGAGACAGGGGGACATCAGCCCCAGCATTTT.

J is TRBJ2-7 and V is TRBV15; TRBD2 matches at 7 bases. Per germline, CDR1 LNHNV and CDR2 YYDKDF (reference sequence). Trimming took 0 bases from V and 0 from J; bases not matched to a gene: 5. The CDR3 covers 16 residues. Here the CDR3 reads CATSRDRGGSSYEQYF. CDR3 nucleotide sequence: TGTGCCACCAGCAGAGATCGCGGGGGTTCCTCCTACGAGCAGTACTTC.

The V call is TRBV15, the J call TRBJ2-3; a possible D gene is TRBD2 (5 bases). V was trimmed by 2 bases and J by 3 bases, leaving 12 bases between them. The CDR3 has 15 residues. The germline gives CDR1 LNHNV, CDR2 YYDKDF (reference sequence). CDR3 sequence (DNA): TGTGCCACCAGCAGAAAGGACTCGCCGACAGATACGCAGTATTTT. Protein sequence: CATSRKDSPTDTQYF. Looking up the rest from reference TRBV15 and TRBJ2-3 gives the full variable domain: DAMVIQNPRYQVTQFGKPVTLSCSQTLNHNVMYWYQQKSSQAPKLLFHYYDKDFNNEADTPDNFQSRRPNTSFCFLDIRSPGLGDTAMYLCATSRKDSPTDTQYFGPGTRLTVL.

V gene TRBV27 combines with J gene TRBJ2-5; D is uncertain. Germline V gene lookup returns CDR1 MNHEY and CDR2 SMNVEV (reference sequence). The CDR3 is made up of 14 amino acids. V was trimmed by 5 bases and J by 1 base, leaving 11 bases between them. The CDR3, as DNA: TGTGCCAGCAGTGTGGGTAGCTCCCAAGAGACCCAGTACTTC. This gives the protein CASSVGSSQETQYF.

V and J are TRBV7-2 and TRBJ2-2, with TRBD1 matching 7 bases. The junction had 6 bases not matched to a gene; V was cut back by 8 bases and J by 3 bases. The CDR3 is 14 residues long. CDR1 is SGHTA, CDR2 FQGNSA, per germline. The CDR3 coding sequence is TGTGCCAGCCTAGACAGGGTGTACACCGGGGAGCTGTTTTTT. Protein: CASLDRVYTGELFF. The complete variable domain, with remaining parts taken from reference TRBV7-2 and TRBJ2-2, reads GAGVSQSPSNKVTEKGKDVELRCDPISGHTALYWYRQSLGQGLEFLIYFQGNSAPDKSGLPSDRFSAERTGGSVSTLTIQRTQQEDSAVYLCASLDRVYTGELFFGEGSRLTVL.

The chain links TRBV7-9 to TRBJ1-1; 9 bases align to TRBD1. Per germline, CDR1 SEHNR and CDR2 FQNEAQ (reference sequence). CDR3 length equals 14 residues. J gave up 3 bases and V 5 bases, and 4 bases lay outside the gene matches. The CDR3 DNA reads as TGTGCCAGCAGCCCCGGACAGGGGTACACTGAAGCTTTCTTT. Translation: CASSPGQGYTEAFF.

The chain has TRBV6-8 and TRBJ2-5; TRBD1 aligns across 7 bases. The CDR3 extends over 14 amino acids. J was trimmed by 3 bases and V by 10 bases; bases with no gene match: 11. Germline V gene lookup returns CDR1 MNHGY and CDR2 SAAAGT. Written as DNA, the CDR3 is TGTGCCATCAAAGGGACAGCCCCTAAAGAGACCCAGTACTTC. It codes for CAIKGTAPKETQYF.

The chain carries TRBV2 and TRBJ2-7; the match to TRBD1 covers 7 bases. Germline CDR1 is SNHLY and CDR2 is FYNNEI. This CDR3 comprises 13 residues. The ends lost 8 bases at V and 1 base at J; junction bases unmatched: 5. The CDR3 loop reads CASGRDSSYEQYF. The CDR3 DNA follows: TGTGCCAGCGGCCGGGACAGTTCCTACGAGCAGTACTTC.

This sequence joins TRBV25-1 and TRBJ2-1; 8 bases fit TRBD2. Trimming cost V 8 bases and J 4 bases; bases outside gene matches: 13. Germline CDR1 is MGHDK and CDR2 is SYGVNS. CDR3 length: 16 amino acids. CDR3 coding DNA: TGTGCCAGCTCCCCTTACGGGGGGGCTATGTACAATGAGCAGTTCTTC. Residues: CASSPYGGAMYNEQFF.

The chain carries TRBV3-1 (or the pseudogene TRBV3-2) and TRBJ2-7; 7 nucleotides match TRBD1. With 6 bases clipped from V and 0 bases from J, the junction kept 8 bases outside the gene matches. Germline CDR1 LGHDT, CDR2 YNNKEL (reference sequence). The CDR3 spans 15 residues. CDR3 residues: CASSQQGMGSYEQYF. CDR3 nucleotides: TGTGCCAGCAGTCAACAGGGGATGGGCTCCTACGAGCAGTACTTC.

This clone was detected only once. The gene calls are TRBV25-1 and TRBJ1-1; D is unresolved. Trimming cost V 2 bases and J 11 bases, with 15 bases left between them. CDR3 size: 13 residues. Germline lookup yields CDR1 MGHDK and CDR2 SYGVNS. The CDR3 sequence is CASSELTGYPAFF. Here the CDR3 DNA reads TGTGCCAGCAGTGAACTGACTGGCTACCCGGCTTTCTTT.

This clone was found a few times. The chain joins TRBV29-1 to TRBJ1-2; TRBD1 agrees at 7 bases. CDR3 size: 14 residues. The V gene's germline CDR1 is SQVTM and CDR2 ANQGSEA. V was clipped by 7 bases and J by 4 bases; unmatched bases: 12. Written as DNA, the CDR3 is TGCAGCGGTTTAACAGGGGATGGATTCTATGGCTACACCTTC. This translates into CSGLTGDGFYGYTF.